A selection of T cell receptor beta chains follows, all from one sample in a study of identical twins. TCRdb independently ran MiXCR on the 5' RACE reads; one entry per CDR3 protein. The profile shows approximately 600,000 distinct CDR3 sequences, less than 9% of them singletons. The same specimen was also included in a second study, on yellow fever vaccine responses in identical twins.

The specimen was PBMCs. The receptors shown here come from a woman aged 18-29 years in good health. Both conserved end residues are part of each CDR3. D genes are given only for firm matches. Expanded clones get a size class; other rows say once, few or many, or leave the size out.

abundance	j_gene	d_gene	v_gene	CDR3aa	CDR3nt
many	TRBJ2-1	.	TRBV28	CASSLIGGTYEQFF	TGTGCCAGCAGTTTAATTGGAGGGACCTATGAGCAGTTCTTC
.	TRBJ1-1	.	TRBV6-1	CASSTPPEWDTEAFF	TGTGCCAGCAGTACCCCCCCGGAGTGGGACACTGAAGCTTTCTTT
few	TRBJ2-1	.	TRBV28	CASSTTGTNLLNEQFF	TGTGCCAGCAGTACAACCGGGACCAACCTTTTGAATGAGCAGTTCTTC
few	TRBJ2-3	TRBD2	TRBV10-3	CAIRPGLAGGTDTQYF	TGTGCCATCAGGCCGGGACTAGCGGGGGGCACAGATACGCAGTATTTT
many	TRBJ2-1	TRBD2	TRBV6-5	CASSYSRIAGGPYNEQFF	TGTGCCAGCAGTTACTCGCGGATAGCGGGAGGGCCCTACAATGAGCAGTTCTTC
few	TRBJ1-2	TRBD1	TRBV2	CASGQGLTGYTF	TGTGCCAGCGGACAGGGTTTAACTGGCTACACCTTC
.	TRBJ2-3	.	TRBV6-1	CASRNRVITDTQYF	TGTGCCAGCAGAAACAGGGTTATCACAGATACGCAGTATTTT
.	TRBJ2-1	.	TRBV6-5	CASSYSAGPAYSYNEQFF	TGTGCCAGCAGTTACTCGGCAGGACCAGCCTACTCCTACAATGAGCAGTTCTTC
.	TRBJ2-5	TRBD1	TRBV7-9	CASSYAQGQGRGETQYF	TGTGCCAGCAGTTATGCTCAGGGACAGGGCAGAGGGGAGACCCAGTACTTC
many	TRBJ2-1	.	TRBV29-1	CSARIQGRSYNEQFF	TGCAGCGCTCGAATACAGGGTCGCTCCTACAATGAGCAGTTCTTC
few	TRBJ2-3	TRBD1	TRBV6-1	CASIPGQGARTDTQYF	TGTGCCAGCATTCCGGGACAGGGGGCTCGCACAGATACGCAGTATTTT
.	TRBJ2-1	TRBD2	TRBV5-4	CASSSPAGTLVDEQFF	TGTGCCAGCAGCTCCCCAGCGGGAACCCTCGTGGATGAGCAGTTCTTC
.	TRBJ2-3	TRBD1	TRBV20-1	CSAPKGAFGTDTQYF	TGCAGTGCTCCGAAGGGGGCGTTTGGCACAGATACGCAGTATTTT
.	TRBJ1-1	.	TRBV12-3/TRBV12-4	CASSLKRGITEAFF	TGTGCCAGCAGTTTAAAACGGGGGATCACTGAAGCTTTCTTT
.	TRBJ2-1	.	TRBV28	CASNTLAHNEQFF	TGTGCCAGCAACACACTAGCCCACAATGAGCAGTTCTTC
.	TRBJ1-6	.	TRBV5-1	CASSLERPGPLHF	TGCGCCAGCAGCTTGGAACGGCCCGGACCCCTCCACTTT
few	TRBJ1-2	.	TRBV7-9	CASSGGTQETVGYTF	TGTGCCAGCAGCGGAGGGACACAGGAAACGGTTGGCTACACCTTC
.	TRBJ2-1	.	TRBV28	CARGPGLLCSYNEQFF	TGTGCCAGGGGCCCCGGGCTCCTCTGCTCCTACAATGAGCAGTTCTTC
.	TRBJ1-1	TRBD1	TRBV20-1	CSARPPTGGSNTEAFF	TGCAGTGCTAGACCCCCGACAGGGGGATCGAACACTGAAGCTTTCTTT